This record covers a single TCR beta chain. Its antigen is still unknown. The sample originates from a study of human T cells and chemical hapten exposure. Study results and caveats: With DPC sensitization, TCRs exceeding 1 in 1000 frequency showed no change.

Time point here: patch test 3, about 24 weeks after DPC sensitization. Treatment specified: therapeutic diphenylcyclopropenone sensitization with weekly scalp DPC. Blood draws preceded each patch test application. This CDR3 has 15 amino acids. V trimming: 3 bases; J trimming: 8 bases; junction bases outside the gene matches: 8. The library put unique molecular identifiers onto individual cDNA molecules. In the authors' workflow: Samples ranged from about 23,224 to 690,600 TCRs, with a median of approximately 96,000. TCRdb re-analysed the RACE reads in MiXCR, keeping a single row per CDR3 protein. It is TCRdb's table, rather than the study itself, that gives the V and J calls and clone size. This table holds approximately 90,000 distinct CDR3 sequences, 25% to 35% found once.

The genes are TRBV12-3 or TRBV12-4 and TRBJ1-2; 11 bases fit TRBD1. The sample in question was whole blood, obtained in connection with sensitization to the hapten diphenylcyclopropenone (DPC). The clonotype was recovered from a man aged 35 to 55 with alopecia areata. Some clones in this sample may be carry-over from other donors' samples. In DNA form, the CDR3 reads TGTGCCAGCAGTTTGTTCGAGGGACAGGGGGACGGCTACACCTTC. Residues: CASSLFEGQGDGYTF.